This T cell receptor (beta chain) was sequenced for a study of high-grade serous ovarian cancer treatment subgroups. The wider study: On average, approximately 14,000 reads and about 8,100 unique TCR beta rearrangements were obtained per sample.

Germline-derived CDR1 and CDR2 are MDHEN and SYDVKM. V was cut by 7 bases and J by 0 bases, with 12 bases left in between. This CDR3 region has 14 residues. The tumor samples were collected prior to definitive surgery or chemotherapy. This clone was seen a few times. The target antigen is unknown. Some clones are missing from TCRdb's copy, which holds only in-frame ones; the method was immunoSEQ multiplex PCR. This sample has about 1,800 clones, with about four fifths found just once. The study, taken as a whole, reports: Clonal relatedness tracked neoantigen level, and by trend copy number and mutation load. Tumors within one patient showed repertoire similarity of roughly 0.1 to 0.85. Without spatial data, bulk sequencing limits insight into HGSC tumor diversity.

The receptor comes from a human donor with high-grade serous ovarian cancer. Sequenced material: tumor tissue. V gene TRBV28 combines with J gene TRBJ1-2; D is uncertain. The CDR3 region is CASMRGGPNYGYTF. Written as DNA, the CDR3 is TGTGCCAGCATGAGAGGTGGACCTAACTATGGCTACACCTTC.